The clone carrying this TCR beta chain has only a few counts. This sample is drawn from a study of T cells in localized non-small cell lung cancer. The repertoire was sequenced with immunoSEQ multiplex PCR; TCRdb's copy has only in-frame clones and lacks some. The table has some 1,500 clones, approximately 25% seen once. The CDR3 has 15 amino acids. The ends lost 5 bases at V and 6 bases at J; junction bases unmatched: 10. CDR1 is MNHGY and CDR2 is SAAAGT in the germline V gene. Sequencing used normal lung tissue next to the tumor, obtained before any cancer treatment. The sequence came from a man aged 18-49 years with stage II lung adenocarcinoma. The J gene is TRBJ2-7, the V gene TRBV6-8; 10 bases are shared with TRBD1. The CDR3 reads CASSASGQGFGEQYF. CDR3 in DNA: TGTGCCAGCAGTGCCTCGGGACAGGGGTTCGGCGAGCAGTACTTC.